The T cell receptor beta chain under discussion was sequenced for a study of shared clonotypes between healthy human individuals. Genomic DNA (from each subset) was split evenly across several immunoSEQ plates. How the authors handled the data: Without quality scores, immunoSEQ junctional reads could not be filtered like full-length reads. The method was immunoSEQ multiplex PCR; TCRdb's version includes in-frame clones alone and lacks a portion of them. That table furnishes V, J and clone size, whereas the DNA furnished D and trimming. Here the sample spans some 550,000 clones, approximately 97% being singletons. V shed 8 bases, J shed 2 bases, and the junction held 4 bases outside the gene matches. The CDR3 totals 14 residues. From germline, CDR1 is MNHNS and CDR2 SASEGT.

The chain carries TRBV6-1 and TRBJ2-2; 8 bases line up with TRBD2. Specimen: naive CD4+ T cells sorted from blood. Subset here: CD45RA+ positively selected. The source is a woman in her 30s in good health. CDR3 protein: CASPRGGNTGELFF. The CDR3 bases are TGTGCCAGCCCCCGGGGGGGAAACACCGGGGAGCTGTTTTTT.